This entry features one T cell receptor (beta chain) sequence. The antigen remains undetermined. One entry per CDR3 protein, called by TCRdb with MiXCR from the 5' RACE reads. The sample records fewer than 250,000 distinct CDR3 sequences, 27% being singletons. The V gene lost 2 bases and the J gene lost 8 bases, with 8 bases spanning the gap. The CDR3 runs 12 residues. Germline V gene sequence: CDR1 SGDLS, CDR2 YYNGEE. The record originates from a study of T-cell memory formation after mild COVID-19. About the research overall: TCR clusters showed largely donor specificity. Whole-study results and caveats: The pre-infection memory compartment contained some responding clones, suggesting cross-reactive memory joined. Clones contracting across day 15 to 85 had a balanced CD4/CD8 profile; later expanding clones leaned CD4+.

This clonotype originated in an adult woman who had mild COVID-19 (a few samples of this study predate the infection). Cell type and time point are not known. Sequencing was carried out using PBMCs or a T cell subset sorted from them (not recorded which). This chain uses TRBV9 with TRBJ2-1; no clear D. CDR3 amino acids: CASSVRPDEQFF. CDR3 in DNA: TGTGCCAGCAGCGTGAGGCCCGATGAGCAGTTCTTC.